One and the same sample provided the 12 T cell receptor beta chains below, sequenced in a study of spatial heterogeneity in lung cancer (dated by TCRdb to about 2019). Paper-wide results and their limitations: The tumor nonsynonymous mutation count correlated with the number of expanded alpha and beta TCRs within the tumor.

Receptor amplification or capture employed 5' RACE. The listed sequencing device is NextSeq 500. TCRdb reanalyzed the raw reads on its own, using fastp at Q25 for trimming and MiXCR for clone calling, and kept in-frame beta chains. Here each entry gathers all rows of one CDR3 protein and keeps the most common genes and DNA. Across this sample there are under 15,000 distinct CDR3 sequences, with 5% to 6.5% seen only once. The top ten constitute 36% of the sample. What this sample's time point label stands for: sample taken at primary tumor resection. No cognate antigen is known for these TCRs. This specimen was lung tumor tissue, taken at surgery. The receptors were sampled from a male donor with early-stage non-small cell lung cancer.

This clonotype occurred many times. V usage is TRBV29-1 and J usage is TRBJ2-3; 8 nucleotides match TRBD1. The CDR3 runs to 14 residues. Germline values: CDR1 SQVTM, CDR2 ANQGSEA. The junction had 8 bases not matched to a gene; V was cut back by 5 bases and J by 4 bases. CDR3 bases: TGCAGCGTTAGGAGCAGGGGGCCGGCAGATACGCAGTATTTT. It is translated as CSVRSRGPADTQYF.

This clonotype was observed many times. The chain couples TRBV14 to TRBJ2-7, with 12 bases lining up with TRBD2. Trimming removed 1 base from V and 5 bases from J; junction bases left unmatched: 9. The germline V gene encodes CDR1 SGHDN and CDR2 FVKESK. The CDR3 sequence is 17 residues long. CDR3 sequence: CASSQAVTSGRYNEQYV. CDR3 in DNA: TGTGCCAGCAGCCAAGCTGTGACTAGCGGGAGATATAACGAGCAGTACGTC.

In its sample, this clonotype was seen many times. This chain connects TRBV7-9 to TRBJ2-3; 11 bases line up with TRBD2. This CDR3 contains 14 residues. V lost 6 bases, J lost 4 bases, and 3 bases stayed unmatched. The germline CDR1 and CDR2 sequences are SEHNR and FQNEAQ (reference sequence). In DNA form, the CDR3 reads TGTGCCAGCAGGACTAGCGGGAACCCAGATACGCAGTATTTT. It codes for CASRTSGNPDTQYF.

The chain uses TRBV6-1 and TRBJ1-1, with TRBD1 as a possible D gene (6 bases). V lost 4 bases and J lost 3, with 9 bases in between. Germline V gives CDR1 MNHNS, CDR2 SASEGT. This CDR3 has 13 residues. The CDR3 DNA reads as TGTGCCAGCAGTGTTGCAGGGGACACTGAAGCTTTCTTT. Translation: CASSVAGDTEAFF.

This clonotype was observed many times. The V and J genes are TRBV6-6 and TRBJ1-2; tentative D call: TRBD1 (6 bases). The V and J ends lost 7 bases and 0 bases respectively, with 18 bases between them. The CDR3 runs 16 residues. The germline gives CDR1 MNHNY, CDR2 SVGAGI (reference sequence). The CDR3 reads CASNPRGSRSNYGYTF. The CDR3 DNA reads TGTGCCAGCAACCCCAGGGGCAGTAGATCTAACTATGGCTACACCTTC.

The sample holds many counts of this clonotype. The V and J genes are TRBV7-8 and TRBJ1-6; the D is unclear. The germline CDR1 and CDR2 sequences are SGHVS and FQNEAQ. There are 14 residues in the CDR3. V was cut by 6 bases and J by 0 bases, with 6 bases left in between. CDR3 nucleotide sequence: TGTGCCAGCAGACTAAGCTCCTATAATTCACCCCTCCACTTT. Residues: CASRLSSYNSPLHF.

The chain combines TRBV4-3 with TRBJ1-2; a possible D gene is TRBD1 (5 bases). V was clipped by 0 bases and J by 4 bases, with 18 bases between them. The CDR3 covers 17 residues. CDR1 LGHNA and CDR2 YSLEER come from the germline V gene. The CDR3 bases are TGCGCCAGCAGCCAAGATGGGGCGGGTGAGGCGGGCTATGGCTACACCTTC. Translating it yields CASSQDGAGEAGYGYTF.

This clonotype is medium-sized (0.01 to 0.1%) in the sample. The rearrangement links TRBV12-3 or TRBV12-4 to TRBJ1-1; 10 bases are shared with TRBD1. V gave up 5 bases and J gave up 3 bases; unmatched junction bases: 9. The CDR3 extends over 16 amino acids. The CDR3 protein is CASSPMIGQGDTEAFF. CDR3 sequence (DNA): TGTGCCAGCAGTCCCATGATCGGACAGGGGGACACTGAAGCTTTCTTT.

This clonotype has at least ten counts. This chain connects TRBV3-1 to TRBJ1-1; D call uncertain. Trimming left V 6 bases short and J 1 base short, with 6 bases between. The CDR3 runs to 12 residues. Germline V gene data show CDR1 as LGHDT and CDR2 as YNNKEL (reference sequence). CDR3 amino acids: CASSKGNTEAFF. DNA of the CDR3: TGTGCCAGCAGTAAGGGGAACACTGAAGCTTTCTTT.

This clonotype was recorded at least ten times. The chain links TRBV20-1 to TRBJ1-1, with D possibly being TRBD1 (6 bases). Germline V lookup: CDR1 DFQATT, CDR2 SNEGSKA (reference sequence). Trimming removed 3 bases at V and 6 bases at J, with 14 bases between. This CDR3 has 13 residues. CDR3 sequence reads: CSASRGALAEAFF. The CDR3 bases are TGCAGTGCTAGTCGGGGGGCCCTTGCTGAAGCTTTCTTT.

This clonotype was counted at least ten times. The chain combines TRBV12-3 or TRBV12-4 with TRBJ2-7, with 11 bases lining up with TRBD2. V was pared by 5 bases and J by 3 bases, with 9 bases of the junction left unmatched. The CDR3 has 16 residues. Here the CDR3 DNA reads TGTGCCAGCAGTCTCATCCTAGCGGGGGGTTTCTACGAGCAGTACTTC. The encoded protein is CASSLILAGGFYEQYF.

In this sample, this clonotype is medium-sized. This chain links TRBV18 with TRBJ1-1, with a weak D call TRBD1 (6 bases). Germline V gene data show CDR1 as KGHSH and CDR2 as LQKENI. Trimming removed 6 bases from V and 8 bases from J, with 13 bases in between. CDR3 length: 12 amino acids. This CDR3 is CASSQSTGEAFF. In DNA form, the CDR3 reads TGTGCCAGCTCCCAATCGACAGGAGAAGCTTTCTTT. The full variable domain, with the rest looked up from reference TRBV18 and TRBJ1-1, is NAGVMQNPRHLVRRRGQEARLRCSPMKGHSHVYWYRQLPEEGLKFMVYLQKENIIDESGMPKERFSAEFPKEGPSILRIQQVVRGDSAAYFCASSQSTGEAFFGQGTRLTVV.